This TCR beta chain was observed in a study of human T cells and chemical hapten exposure. The time point: patch test 2, 6 weeks after DPC sensitization. The treatment denotes: therapeutic diphenylcyclopropenone sensitization with weekly scalp DPC. Prior to application of each patch test, blood was drawn. From the RACE reads, TCRdb called clonotypes with MiXCR, one entry per CDR3 protein. Here the sample spans around 360,000 distinct CDR3 sequences, over 6% being singletons. Germline CDR1 reads MGHRA; CDR2 reads YSYEKL. CDR3 size: 14 residues. Trimming pared 5 bases from V and 5 bases from J, leaving 16 bases between.

The origin of this receptor is a woman between 18 and 29 years old with alopecia areata. Some clones in this sample may be carry-over from other donors' samples. The V call is TRBV4-1, the J call TRBJ2-7; the D gene is possibly TRBD1 (5 bases). The material was whole blood, obtained in connection with sensitization to the hapten diphenylcyclopropenone (DPC). DNA for the CDR3: TGCGCCAGCAGCTTCAGGGTAAGCAACGACGAGCAGTACTTC. It translates to CASSFRVSNDEQYF.